This T cell receptor beta chain was recorded in a study of blood T cell repertoires in COVID-19. TCRdb keeps only in-frame clones here, not all; method: immunoSEQ multiplex PCR. There are about 430,000 clones in the sample; 70% to 90% occur only once, and around 0.97% lies in the top ten. This receptor was obtained from a young woman with acute COVID-19. Material: PBMCs or T cells enriched from blood (not recorded which).

CDR3 in amino acids: CASSLGQEETQYF. As DNA, the CDR3 is TGCGCCAGCAGCTTGGGGCAGGAAGAGACCCAGTACTTC. The V gene is TRBV5-1, the J gene TRBJ2-5; D remains unclear. CDR3 size: 13 residues. Trimming shortened V by 0 bases and J by 3 bases, and 6 bases separated the two germline ends. CDR1 is SGHRS and CDR2 is YFSETQ in the germline V gene.